This T cell receptor (beta chain) was recovered during a study of identical twins. MiXCR was run by TCRdb on the 5' RACE reads, yielding one entry per CDR3 protein. The table records approximately 470,000 distinct CDR3 sequences, 12% to 15% of them present only once. Notes on the study in general: Twin-shared out-of-frame alpha sequences were enriched for low generation probability. Conclusions came from cross-sectional statistical analysis, not from following the same donors.

This clonotype was picked up many times. The target antigen is unknown. With 5 bases clipped from V and 5 bases from J, the junction kept 7 bases outside the gene matches. CDR1 is SGHTA and CDR2 is FQGNSA in the germline V gene. The CDR3 is 15 amino acids. These data were also filed under a second study, of yellow fever vaccine responses in identical twins. That work contributes: Vaccine-induced T cell responses in twins were reportedly observed to appear partly convergent, partly personalized.

This clonotype originated in a woman in her late teens or twenties in good health. The V and J genes are TRBV7-2 and TRBJ2-3; 10 bases fit TRBD1. Source material: CD4+ T cells sorted from blood. In nucleotides, the CDR3 is TGTGCCAGCAGCGAAGACAGGGGGCAGGGAGATACGCAGTATTTT. This codes for CASSEDRGQGDTQYF.